The text below deals with one T cell receptor beta chain. Antigen: not known. This record comes from a study of lymphopenia after photon versus proton radiotherapy. Points from the study as a whole: Larger post-nadir TCR diversity loss correlated inversely with survival in deceased patients. Proton therapy kept repertoires fairly stable, unlike photons, which gained effector/memory cells.

Per the germline V gene, CDR1 is SGHDN and CDR2 is FVKESK. The V segment lost 4 bases and the J segment 5 bases; nucleotides outside the gene matches: 9. CDR3 length: 15 amino acids. Profiled with immunoSEQ multiplex PCR; TCRdb holds only in-frame clones, not every one. The sample shows around 20,000 clones, approximately 85% of them seen only once. The gene calls are TRBV14 and TRBJ1-1; 8 positions agree with TRBD1. The sequence was collected from a woman between 45 and 60 years old with pancreatic cancer. The starting material was peripheral blood, obtained from a patient treated with photon-based radiotherapy. For the CDR3, the DNA is TGTGCCAGCAGCCTGCAGGGGGCGAGATTGACTGAAGCTTTCTTT. Protein sequence: CASSLQGARLTEAFF. The whole variable domain, filled in from reference TRBV14 and TRBJ1-1, reads EAGVTQFPSHSVIEKGQTVTLRCDPISGHDNLYWYRRVMGKEIKFLLHFVKESKQDESGMPNNRFLAERTGGTYSTLKVQPAELEDSGVYFCASSLQGARLTEAFFGQGTRLTVV.